Listed below are T cell receptor beta chains from one sample, sequenced in a study of regulatory T cells in long-lasting Graves disease. A single record per CDR3 protein comes from TCRdb applying MiXCR to the multiplex PCR reads. The table shows 350,000 to 550,000 distinct CDR3 sequences, with about 15% occurring only once. These data also formed part of another study, on T cells in Graves' hyperthyroidism and ophthalmopathy.

Source: peripheral blood mononuclear cells (PBMCs), taken at new diagnosis, from a patient treated with antithyroid drugs. Every receptor here comes from a woman in her thirties with Graves disease. Both conserved end residues are part of each CDR3. D genes are given only for firm matches. Clone size, where shown, is once, few, many, or a class for clones that have expanded.

J gene	V gene	D gene	CDR3 length	clone size	CDR3 protein	CDR3 DNA
TRBJ2-1	TRBV6-1	NA	12	few	CASSPQGQEQFF	TGTGCCAGCAGTCCCCAGGGCCAGGAGCAGTTCTTC
TRBJ1-1	TRBV12-3/TRBV12-4	NA	12	many	CASRVGRAEAFF	TGTGCCAGCAGGGTTGGGAGGGCTGAAGCTTTCTTT
TRBJ2-5	TRBV24-1	TRBD2	15	many	CATSDLAGTQETQYF	TGTGCCACCAGTGACTTAGCGGGAACTCAAGAGACCCAGTACTTC
TRBJ2-6	TRBV19	TRBD1	14	few	CASGTGDGANVLTF	TGTGCCAGTGGAACAGGGGACGGGGCCAACGTCCTGACTTTC
TRBJ2-7	TRBV6-5	TRBD1	11	NA	CASSYDRAVHF	TGTGCCAGCAGTTATGACAGGGCTGTGCACTTC
TRBJ1-4	TRBV2	NA	14	many	CASRTTTNNEKLFF	TGTGCCAGCAGAACCACAACGAATAATGAAAAACTGTTTTTT
TRBJ2-1	TRBV30	NA	11	many	CAWTGFNEQFF	TGTGCCTGGACCGGATTCAATGAGCAGTTCTTC
TRBJ2-7	TRBV7-2	TRBD1	15	many	CASSLGQGTSYEQYF	TGTGCCAGCAGCCTCGGACAGGGGACCTCCTACGAGCAGTACTTC
TRBJ2-1	TRBV10-3	NA	18	few	CAITGTGVSGRAYNEQFF	TGTGCCATCACTGGGACAGGGGTTAGCGGGAGGGCCTACAATGAGCAGTTCTTC
TRBJ2-3	TRBV12-3/TRBV12-4	NA	15	NA	CASGSSGGRTDTQYF	TGTGCCAGCGGTTCCTCCGGGGGAAGAACAGATACGCAGTATTTT
TRBJ2-7	TRBV15	NA	12	NA	CATSRDQGPLYF	TGTGCCACCAGCAGGGACCAGGGTCCTCTCTACTTC
TRBJ2-7	TRBV5-5	TRBD1	17	many	CASSLLPGQGISYEQYF	TGTGCCAGCAGCTTGCTCCCGGGACAGGGGATTTCCTACGAGCAGTACTTC
TRBJ2-1	TRBV27	NA	13	many	CASSLWSDHEQFF	TGTGCCAGCAGTTTATGGTCGGACCATGAGCAGTTCTTC
TRBJ1-1	TRBV3-1	NA	14	many	CASSQMFGNTEAFF	TGTGCCAGCAGCCAAATGTTCGGGAACACTGAAGCTTTCTTT
TRBJ2-1	TRBV24-1	NA	14	few	CATMSGERGNEQFF	TGTGCCACCATGTCAGGGGAGAGGGGGAATGAGCAGTTCTTC
TRBJ1-4	TRBV5-6	NA	13	NA	CASSSPDGEKLFF	TGTGCCAGCAGCTCTCCCGACGGCGAAAAACTGTTTTTT
TRBJ2-5	TRBV5-6	TRBD1	15	NA	CASSFGTDEEGTQYF	TGTGCCAGCAGCTTCGGGACAGATGAAGAAGGGACCCAGTACTTC
TRBJ2-7	TRBV20-1	TRBD2	12	few	CSATGTNYEQYF	TGCAGTGCAACCGGGACTAACTACGAGCAGTACTTC
TRBJ2-7	TRBV9	NA	17	many	CASSGDGGLRGSGEQYF	TGTGCCAGCAGCGGAGACGGGGGTCTCAGGGGATCGGGCGAGCAGTACTTC
TRBJ1-5	TRBV12-3/TRBV12-4	NA	14	many	CASSLGRTGQPQHF	TGTGCCAGCAGTTTAGGCAGAACCGGGCAGCCCCAGCATTTT
TRBJ2-1	TRBV7-2	NA	15	many	CASTGAAGRDNEQFF	TGTGCCAGCACCGGGGCGGCCGGAAGGGACAATGAGCAGTTCTTC
TRBJ2-3	TRBV28	NA	15	few	CASSRPEINTDTQYF	TGTGCCAGCAGCCGACCGGAAATAAACACAGATACGCAGTATTTT
TRBJ2-7	TRBV18	TRBD2	13	many	CASSPPTSGRPYF	TGTGCCAGCTCACCTCCTACTAGCGGGAGGCCGTACTTC
TRBJ1-1	TRBV13	NA	16	many	CASSLGRAGRGTEAFF	TGTGCCAGCAGCTTAGGCCGGGCCGGACGGGGCACTGAAGCTTTCTTT
TRBJ2-2	TRBV9	NA	16	many	CASSVAEGANTGELFF	TGTGCCAGCAGCGTAGCGGAGGGGGCGAACACCGGGGAGCTGTTTTTT
TRBJ2-7	TRBV7-3	NA	13	NA	CASSLTLTGEQYF	TGTGCCAGCAGCTTAACCTTAACGGGCGAGCAGTACTTC
TRBJ1-1	TRBV30	NA	16	many	CAWSVLSAYPTREAFF	TGTGCCTGGAGTGTATTATCCGCATACCCGACCCGTGAAGCTTTCTTT
TRBJ2-1	TRBV30	NA	13	many	CAWSVGSPNEQFF	TGTGCCTGGAGTGTCGGGTCCCCCAATGAGCAGTTCTTC
TRBJ2-5	TRBV30	NA	13	many	CAWSVGFGETQYF	TGTGCCTGGAGTGTCGGCTTCGGGGAGACCCAGTACTTC
TRBJ2-4	TRBV5-5	NA	13	many	CASSYDGQISKYF	TGTGCCAGCAGCTACGATGGACAGATTTCGAAGTACTTC
TRBJ1-1	TRBV5-1	NA	15	many	CASSLDSGMNTEAFF	TGCGCCAGCAGCTTGGACTCGGGCATGAACACTGAAGCTTTCTTT
TRBJ1-2	TRBV28	NA	12	many	CASSRGERGYTF	TGTGCCAGCAGTCGAGGGGAAAGAGGCTACACCTTC
TRBJ2-1	TRBV7-2	TRBD2	18	many	CASSLARLARSSYNEQFF	TGTGCCAGCAGCTTAGCGAGACTAGCGCGAAGCTCCTACAATGAGCAGTTCTTC
TRBJ1-1	TRBV12-3/TRBV12-4	NA	11	many	CASSFRAEAFF	TGTGCCAGCAGTTTCCGTGCTGAAGCTTTCTTT
TRBJ2-2	TRBV7-3	NA	15	NA	CASSLTGADTGELFF	TGTGCCAGCAGCTTGACAGGTGCGGACACCGGGGAGCTGTTTTTT
TRBJ2-5	TRBV7-9	NA	11	many	CASSRRGTQYF	TGTGCCAGCAGCCGACGGGGGACCCAGTACTTC
TRBJ1-1	TRBV5-1	NA	14	NA	CASSSPDGGTEAFF	TGCGCCAGCAGCTCTCCAGACGGAGGGACTGAAGCTTTCTTT
TRBJ2-2	TRBV11-2	TRBD2	20	NA	CASRKHQSLAGHTNTGELLF	TGTGCCAGCAGGAAACATCAAAGCTTAGCGGGGCACACTAACACCGGGGAGCTGCTTTTT
TRBJ2-7	TRBV11-3	NA	17	NA	CASSLRGGSGQTYEQYF	TGTGCCAGCAGCTTAAGGGGAGGGAGTGGACAGACCTACGAGCAGTACTTC
TRBJ2-3	TRBV5-6	TRBD2	13	many	CASNWEGTDTQYF	TGTGCCAGCAACTGGGAGGGAACAGATACGCAGTATTTT
TRBJ2-3	TRBV6-1	NA	14	many	CASPEGASADTQYF	TGTGCCAGCCCCGAAGGGGCTAGCGCAGATACGCAGTATTTT
TRBJ2-2	TRBV10-3	NA	14	NA	CAIPSATNTGELFF	TGTGCCATCCCTAGCGCAACGAACACCGGGGAGCTGTTTTTT